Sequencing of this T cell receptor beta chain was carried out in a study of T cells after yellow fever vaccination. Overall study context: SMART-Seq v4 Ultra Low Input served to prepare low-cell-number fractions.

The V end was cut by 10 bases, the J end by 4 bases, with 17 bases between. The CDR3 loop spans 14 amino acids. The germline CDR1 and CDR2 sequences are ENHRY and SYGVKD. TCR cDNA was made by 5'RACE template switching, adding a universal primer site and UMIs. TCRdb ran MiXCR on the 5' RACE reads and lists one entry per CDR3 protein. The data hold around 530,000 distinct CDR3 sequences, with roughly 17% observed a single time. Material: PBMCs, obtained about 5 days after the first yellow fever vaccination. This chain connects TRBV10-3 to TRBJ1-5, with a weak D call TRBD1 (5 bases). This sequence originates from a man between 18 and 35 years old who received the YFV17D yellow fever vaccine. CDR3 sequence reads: CATSQTGENQPQHF. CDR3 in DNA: TGTGCCACCTCCCAGACGGGGGAAAATCAGCCCCAGCATTTT.